This T cell receptor beta chain was sequenced during a study of cytomegalovirus exposure and HLA in healthy donors. Method: immunoSEQ multiplex PCR; TCRdb's copy keeps in-frame clones and lacks some. The sample carries 110,000 to 150,000 clones, 85% to 95% recorded once. Whole-study results and caveats: It was reportedly the case that the classifier diagnosed cytomegalovirus status with high specificity and sensitivity.

The donors were members of the validation cohort comprising about 120 subjects, separate from the approximately 670-subject first cohort. On this clone itself: Its antigen is not known.

V lost 4 bases and J lost 6, with 13 bases in between. Germline-derived CDR1 and CDR2 are LNHDA and SQIVND (reference sequence). The CDR3 consists of 14 residues. This receptor was identified in a man younger than 30 in good health and CMV-seropositive. The specimen sequenced was PBMCs. The chain is built from TRBV19 and TRBJ2-1; D perhaps matches TRBD2 (6 bases). This chain's CDR3 is CASSNGRGFNEQFF. The CDR3 bases are TGTGCCAGTAGTAACGGGAGAGGATTCAATGAGCAGTTCTTC.